Shown below are 31 T cell receptor beta chains from a single sample sequenced in a study of blood T cell repertoires in COVID-19. Here immunoSEQ multiplex PCR was the method, and the copy in TCRdb shows in-frame clones only, minus some. The repertoire holds 64,000 or so clones, approximately 83% seen once, with around 1.2% in the top ten. Sequencing input: peripheral blood. The receptor set was obtained from a man aged 35-49 years with acute or convalescent COVID-19.

The chain uses TRBV11-3 and TRBJ2-1; 8 bases align to TRBD2. The CDR3 runs to 14 residues. Germline CDR1 is SGHNT and CDR2 is YENEEA. V shed 5 bases, J shed 10 bases, and the junction held 10 bases outside the gene matches. The CDR3 loop is CASSGTSGPDEQFF. In nucleotides, the CDR3 is TGTGCCAGCAGCGGGACTAGTGGGCCCGACGAGCAGTTCTTC.

This clone was seen a single time. This chain uses TRBV28 with TRBJ1-3; no clear D. The CDR3 is made up of 16 amino acids. Germline V gene lookup returns CDR1 MDHEN and CDR2 SYDVKM. The V gene lost 9 bases and the J gene lost 5 bases, with 23 bases spanning the gap. The CDR3 DNA reads TGTGCCAGTAAATCACCGACGGGTGGACTGAGAAACACCATATATTTT. This gives the protein CASKSPTGGLRNTIYF.

The chain recombines TRBV4-1 with TRBJ2-7; D perhaps matches TRBD2 (6 bases). Trimming shortened V by 4 bases and J by 4 bases, and 17 bases separated the two germline ends. The CDR3 is 15 residues long. Germline-derived CDR1 and CDR2 are MGHRA and YSYEKL. The chain's CDR3 is CASSLRQVEGYEQYF. For the CDR3, the DNA is TGCGCCAGCAGCCTAAGGCAGGTGGAGGGATACGAGCAGTACTTC.

V usage is TRBV6-5 and J usage is TRBJ2-5; TRBD2 aligns across 11 bases. V was pared by 4 bases and J by 2 bases, with 3 bases of the junction left unmatched. This CDR3 comprises 15 residues. Germline CDR1 and CDR2: MNHEY and SVGAGI. The CDR3 is CASSSRTSGQETQYF. The CDR3 bases are TGTGCCAGCAGTTCCCGGACTAGCGGGCAAGAGACCCAGTACTTC.

The chain links TRBV11-2 to TRBJ1-1; D is perhaps TRBD1 (5 bases). Germline V gene sequence: CDR1 SGHAT, CDR2 FQNNGV. The CDR3 sequence is 17 residues long. The V and J ends lost 3 bases and 0 bases respectively, with 17 bases between them. In DNA form, the CDR3 reads TGTGCCAGCAGCTTCTCGGGACTCCGGAGGCTGAACACTGAAGCTTTCTTT. It yields the protein CASSFSGLRRLNTEAFF.

The chain carries TRBV2 and TRBJ1-1, with 11 bases matching TRBD1. CDR1 and CDR2 from the germline V gene are SNHLY and FYNNEI. Germline trimming cut 4 bases from V and 1 base from J; bases unmatched to any gene: 17. The CDR3 length is 20 residues. In DNA, the CDR3 is TGTGCCAGCAGTGGGGGAATCCCGGGACAGGGGGATTCTAGGAACACTGAAGCTTTCTTT. This encodes CASSGGIPGQGDSRNTEAFF. Filled out from reference TRBV2 and TRBJ1-1, the complete variable domain reads EPEVTQTPSHQVTQMGQEVILRCVPISNHLYFYWYRQILGQKVEFLVSFYNNEISEKSEIFDDQFSVERPDGSNFTLKIRSTKLEDSAMYFCASSGGIPGQGDSRNTEAFFGQGTRLTVV.

V and J are TRBV6-5 and TRBJ1-5; D uncertain. Per the germline V gene, CDR1 is MNHEY and CDR2 is SVGAGI. The CDR3 runs to 14 residues. The V gene lost 7 bases and the J gene lost 2 bases, with 12 bases spanning the gap. CDR3 in DNA: TGTGCCAGCACGCAACCCCAGGGCAATCAGCCCCAGCATTTT. Translating it yields CASTQPQGNQPQHF.

This clone was seen just once. This chain links TRBV7-6 with TRBJ2-3, with 10 positions matching TRBD2. Germline CDR1 is SGHVS and CDR2 is FNYEAQ. The CDR3 has 16 residues. J was trimmed by 8 bases and V by 4 bases; bases with no gene match: 12. The CDR3 DNA follows: TGTGCCAGCAGCTACCCGACCGGGACTAGCGATGGTACGCAGTATTTT. It is translated as CASSYPTGTSDGTQYF. The whole variable domain, remainder taken from reference TRBV7-6 and TRBJ2-3, is GAGVSQSPRYKVTKRGQDVALRCDPISGHVSLYWYRQALGQGPEFLTYFNYEAQQDKSGLPNDRFSAERPEGSISTLTIQRTEQRDSAMYRCASSYPTGTSDGTQYFGPGTRLTVL.

DNA of the CDR3: TGTGCCAGCAGCCTGGGCCCAGAAGCTTTCTTT. It specifies CASSLGPEAFF. V is TRBV27 and J is TRBJ1-1; D is ambiguous. Germline V gives CDR1 MNHEY, CDR2 SMNVEV (reference sequence). This CDR3 has 11 amino acids. V gave up 6 bases and J gave up 8 bases, with 10 bases separating them.

The chain links TRBV10-2 to TRBJ2-7; possibly TRBD1 for D (5 bases). Germline-derived CDR1 and CDR2 are WSHSY and SAAADI. The V end lost 8 bases, the J end lost 9 bases, and 14 bases lay between the germline ends. This CDR3 region has 11 residues. The CDR3 here is CASGAPGRQYF. The CDR3 nucleotides are TGCGCCAGCGGGGCACCAGGGCGGCAGTACTTC.

The V call is TRBV27, the J call TRBJ2-3; D may be TRBD2 (6 bases). Trimming removed 5 bases from V and 2 bases from J, with 11 bases in between. Germline V gene data show CDR1 as MNHEY and CDR2 as SMNVEV (reference sequence). This CDR3 spans 14 amino acids. CDR3 in amino acids: CASSPRGNTDTQYF. The CDR3 bases are TGTGCCAGCAGTCCGCGGGGCAACACAGATACGCAGTATTTT.

The chain recombines TRBV12-5 with TRBJ1-1; 7 nucleotides line up with TRBD1. CDR3 length: 14 amino acids. Per the germline V gene, CDR1 is LGHNT and CDR2 is FRNRAP. V dropped 5 bases and J dropped 5; count of bases not matched to a gene: 8. In nucleotides, the CDR3 is TGTGCTAGTGGTAGGACAGGTGAGGGAACTGAAGCTTTCTTT. Protein sequence: CASGRTGEGTEAFF.

The chain uses TRBV5-5 and TRBJ1-1; the D is unclear. From germline, CDR1 is SGHKS and CDR2 YYEKEE (reference sequence). The CDR3 totals 13 residues. Trimming took off 2 bases at V and 4 bases at J, with 9 bases between the two ends. The CDR3 DNA is TGTGCCAGCAGCTTTGAAGGGAGCACTGAAGCTTTCTTT. The encoded protein is CASSFEGSTEAFF.

This chain connects TRBV4-1 to TRBJ2-6; D not certain. The CDR3 covers 16 residues. With 3 bases removed from V and 2 bases from J, the gap between germline ends came to 11 bases. Per the germline V gene, CDR1 is MGHRA and CDR2 is YSYEKL. CDR3 loop: CASSHRIRAGANVLTF. The CDR3 bases are TGCGCCAGCAGCCATCGAATCCGGGCTGGGGCCAACGTCCTGACTTTC.

V usage is TRBV9 and J usage is TRBJ2-2; 7 bases align to TRBD1. This CDR3 comprises 14 residues. With V trimmed by 5 bases and J by 3 bases, 4 bases remained unmatched. In germline, CDR1 is SGDLS, CDR2 YYNGEE. The CDR3 reads CASRPQGDTGELFF. Written as DNA, the CDR3 is TGTGCCAGCAGGCCGCAGGGGGACACCGGGGAGCTGTTTTTT.

This clone was seen a handful of times. The chain is built from TRBV30 and TRBJ2-7; D is possibly TRBD2 (6 bases). Trimming took off 2 bases at V and 0 bases at J, with 23 bases between the two ends. There are 18 residues in the CDR3. In germline, CDR1 is GTSNPN, CDR2 SVGIG (reference sequence). The CDR3 sequence is CAWSPRSWDSRSSYEQYF. For the CDR3, the DNA is TGTGCCTGGAGTCCGCGCTCCTGGGACTCTAGGAGCTCCTACGAGCAGTACTTC. The whole variable domain, filled in from reference TRBV30 and TRBJ2-7, reads SQTIHQWPATLVQPVGSPLSLECTVEGTSNPNLYWYRQAAGRGLQLLFYSVGIGQISSEVPQNLSASRPQDRQFILSSKKLLLSDSGFYLCAWSPRSWDSRSSYEQYFGPGTRLTVT.

CDR3: CASSLGRGLDTQYF. The CDR3 DNA reads as TGCGCCAGCAGCTTGGGCAGGGGTTTGGATACGCAGTATTTT. The V call is TRBV5-1, the J call TRBJ2-3; possible D gene TRBD1, 6 bases. V dropped 0 bases and J dropped 6 bases, with 11 bases sitting between them. The germline gives CDR1 SGHRS, CDR2 YFSETQ. The CDR3 sequence is 14 residues long.

This chain uses TRBV30 with TRBJ1-5, with D possibly TRBD1 on 5 matching bases. The CDR3 consists of 14 residues. Trimming pared 1 base from V and 4 bases from J, leaving 11 bases between. CDR1 and CDR2 (germline): GTSNPN, SVGIG (reference sequence). Written as DNA, the CDR3 is TGTGCCTGGAGTGCGGGACGGGAGAATCAGCCCCAGCATTTT. Its protein is CAWSAGRENQPQHF.

The V call is TRBV12-5, the J call TRBJ2-5; 9 nucleotides align to TRBD2. The trim removed 7 bases at V and 1 base at J, leaving 7 bases unmatched. Germline V gives CDR1 LGHNT, CDR2 FRNRAP. This CDR3 contains 15 residues. CDR3 DNA: TGTGCTAGTGCCCTTAGCGGGGGCCCCCAAGAGACCCAGTACTTC. Amino acid sequence: CASALSGGPQETQYF.

The chain joins TRBV2 to TRBJ1-5; 12 bases line up with TRBD1. From germline, CDR1 is SNHLY and CDR2 FYNNEI. With 9 bases clipped from V and 7 bases from J, the junction kept 10 bases outside the gene matches. This CDR3 has 15 amino acids. The CDR3 here is CASEMGQGAGQPQHF. DNA for the CDR3: TGTGCCAGTGAGATGGGACAGGGGGCTGGACAGCCCCAGCATTTT.

The gene calls are TRBV7-9 and TRBJ2-5, with TRBD1 matching over 11 bases. This CDR3 has 16 residues. In germline, CDR1 is SEHNR, CDR2 FQNEAQ (reference sequence). Trimming at V came to 5 bases and at J to 2 bases, leaving 7 bases not matched to a gene. The CDR3 loop is CASSVGGTGGQETQYF. CDR3 DNA: TGTGCCAGCAGCGTAGGCGGGACAGGGGGGCAAGAGACCCAGTACTTC.

The chain couples TRBV2 to TRBJ2-7; D is ambiguous. CDR1 and CDR2 from the germline V gene are SNHLY and FYNNEI. CDR3 length: 15 residues. V lost 8 bases, J lost 0 bases, and 17 bases lay in between. The CDR3 region is CASEPTVSSSYEQYF. In nucleotides, the CDR3 is TGTGCCAGCGAACCAACAGTCTCGAGCTCCTACGAGCAGTACTTC.

This chain joins TRBV7-9 and TRBJ1-3, with 7 bases that match TRBD1. CDR3 length: 15 amino acids. CDR1 SEHNR and CDR2 FQNEAQ come from the germline V gene (reference sequence). V gave up 1 base and J gave up 0 bases; unmatched junction bases: 0. Here the CDR3 reads CASSLDRGSGNTIYF. The CDR3 nucleotides read TGTGCCAGCAGCTTAGACAGGGGCTCTGGAAACACCATATATTTT.

The chain uses TRBV30 and TRBJ2-5; a possible D gene is TRBD2 (5 bases). CDR1 is GTSNPN, CDR2 SVGIG, per germline (reference sequence). This CDR3 region has 14 residues. The germline V and J ends were trimmed by 1 base and 4 bases, with 13 bases remaining between them. The CDR3 loop reads CAWSGTLDPETQYF. The CDR3, as DNA: TGTGCCTGGAGTGGGACTTTAGACCCAGAGACCCAGTACTTC.

This rearrangement joins TRBV25-1 to TRBJ2-2; TRBD1 might be the D (6 bases). The germline gives CDR1 MGHDK, CDR2 SYGVNS. Trimming stripped 6 bases from V and 5 bases from J, with 10 bases between. CDR3 length: 13 residues. This chain's CDR3 is CASRQGLTGELFF. CDR3 sequence (DNA): TGTGCCAGCAGGCAGGGGTTAACCGGGGAGCTGTTTTTT.

The CDR3 DNA follows: TGTGCCAGCAGCCAACTGTATAGCAATCAGCCCCAGCATTTT. As protein: CASSQLYSNQPQHF. The chain carries TRBV5-5 and TRBJ1-5; D unresolved. Germline assignment: CDR1 SGHKS and CDR2 YYEKEE (reference sequence). The length of the CDR3 is 14 residues. The V end lost 4 bases, the J end lost 0 bases, and 8 bases lay between the germline ends.

The V gene is TRBV29-1, the J gene TRBJ2-5; TRBD1 might be the D (6 bases). V was clipped by 3 bases and J by 1 base, with 6 bases between them. The CDR3 extends over 12 amino acids. Germline CDR1 and CDR2: SQVTM and ANQGSEA. The CDR3 nucleotides read TGCAGCGTTGACAGGGGCCAAGAGACCCAGTACTTC. As protein: CSVDRGQETQYF.

J is TRBJ1-3 and V is TRBV7-2, with a tentative D call TRBD1 (5 bases). Germline V gene lookup returns CDR1 SGHTA and CDR2 FQGNSA. The CDR3 length is 17 residues. Trimming shortened V by 2 bases and J by 4 bases, and 18 bases separated the two germline ends. CDR3 coding DNA: TGTGCCAGCAGCTTAAAGAGTATGGGGGGGAACGGAAACACCATATATTTT. The encoded protein is CASSLKSMGGNGNTIYF. The full variable domain, with the rest looked up from reference TRBV7-2 and TRBJ1-3, is GAGVSQSPSNKVTEKGKDVELRCDPISGHTALYWYRQSLGQGLEFLIYFQGNSAPDKSGLPSDRFSAERTGGSVSTLTIQRTQQEDSAVYLCASSLKSMGGNGNTIYFGEGSWLTVV.

This clone was detected only once. The J gene is TRBJ2-5, the V gene TRBV11-1; perhaps TRBD1 as D (6 bases). The germline V gene encodes CDR1 SGHAT and CDR2 FQDESV (reference sequence). The germline V and J ends were trimmed by 2 bases and 4 bases, with 11 bases remaining between them. The CDR3 is made up of 14 amino acids. CDR3 nucleotides: TGTGCCAGCAGCTTACCAGGGGTGGTAGAGACCCAGTACTTC. Protein: CASSLPGVVETQYF.

The V gene is TRBV4-1, the J gene TRBJ1-1, with D perhaps TRBD1 (5 bases). Deletions cut 5 bases from V and 0 bases from J, with 10 bases between. The V gene's germline CDR1 is MGHRA and CDR2 YSYEKL. The CDR3 contains 14 residues. The CDR3, as DNA: TGCGCCAGCAGCTACAGGACGGTGAACACTGAAGCTTTCTTT. It is translated as CASSYRTVNTEAFF.

The chain couples TRBV5-1 to TRBJ1-1, with a tentative D call TRBD1 (6 bases). CDR3 length equals 14 residues. V lost 5 bases and J lost 1, with 12 bases in between. Germline V gene sequence: CDR1 SGHRS, CDR2 YFSETQ. The CDR3 DNA follows: TGCGCCAGCAGTGTTATGGGACAGAACACTGAAGCTTTCTTT. Protein: CASSVMGQNTEAFF.